This passage covers 9 T cell receptor beta chains from one sample sequenced in a study of T cells in Graves' hyperthyroidism and ophthalmopathy. The TCR beta CDR3 regions underwent amplification using RNA transcripts as the source. Using the HTBI primer set, a first-round RT-PCR was run on the TCR CDR3. Using its own MiXCR run on the multiplex PCR reads, TCRdb lists one record per CDR3 protein. The sample has approximately 490,000 distinct CDR3 sequences, about 22% seen once. The sequencing sample was made of blood. The source of these receptors is a woman aged 70-85 years with Graves' ophthalmopathy.

The chain is built from TRBV12-3 or TRBV12-4 and TRBJ2-5; 12 positions agree with TRBD2. The ends lost 6 bases at V and 4 bases at J; junction bases unmatched: 0. The length of the CDR3 is 13 residues. Here the CDR3 reads CASRGLAGETQYF. CDR3 in DNA: TGTGCCAGCAGGGGACTAGCGGGAGAGACCCAGTACTTC.

This clonotype showed up just a few times. V gene TRBV18 combines with J gene TRBJ2-1; TRBD2 matches 9 bases. Germline lookup yields CDR1 KGHSH and CDR2 LQKENI. With V trimmed by 8 bases and J by 5 bases, 7 bases remained unmatched. The CDR3 has 14 amino acids. CDR3: CASAVAGEDNEQFF. Here the CDR3 DNA reads TGTGCCAGCGCCGTAGCGGGAGAAGACAATGAGCAGTTCTTC.

This chain uses TRBV4-1 with TRBJ2-7; 8 bases are shared with TRBD2. The CDR3 loop spans 18 amino acids. V lost 1 base and J lost 0; bases outside the gene matches: 11. The germline gives CDR1 MGHRA, CDR2 YSYEKL. The CDR3 loop is CASSQGWYSGTSSYEQYF. As DNA, the CDR3 is TGCGCCAGCAGCCAAGGTTGGTACTCCGGGACTAGCTCCTACGAGCAGTACTTC.

The CDR3 reads CASSYTGVSDTQYF. Here the CDR3 DNA reads TGTGCCAGCAGTTACACGGGGGTCAGTGATACGCAGTATTTT. The chain links TRBV6-5 to TRBJ2-3; TRBD2 might be the D (6 bases). V was shortened by 2 bases and J by 6 bases, with 12 bases between the two germline ends. The CDR3 has 14 amino acids. CDR1 is MNHEY, CDR2 SVGAGI, per germline.

At least ten counts were recorded for this clonotype. The chain recombines TRBV6-2 or TRBV6-3 with TRBJ1-1, with 8 nucleotides matching TRBD1. The germline V gene encodes CDR1 MNHEY and CDR2 SVGEGT. The CDR3 is made up of 16 amino acids. After removal of 6 bases from V and 4 bases from J, the junction contained 13 bases not matched to a gene. The DNA for the CDR3 is TGTGCCAGCAGACCCCGGATCCCAGACAGGGGCACTGAAGCTTTCTTT. Encoded protein: CASRPRIPDRGTEAFF.

This clonotype was counted ten times or more. CDR3 loop: CASTRDSLTDTQYF. CDR3 coding DNA: TGTGCCAGCACCCGGGACAGCCTGACAGATACGCAGTATTTT. The chain joins TRBV12-3 or TRBV12-4 to TRBJ2-3; TRBD1 agrees at 7 bases. This CDR3 is built from 14 residues. J lost 3 bases, V lost 7 bases, and 7 bases had no gene match.

The chain couples TRBV27 to TRBJ2-7; D ambiguous. The germline CDR1 and CDR2 sequences are MNHEY and SMNVEV (reference sequence). CDR3 size: 14 residues. V was pared by 3 bases and J by 5 bases, with 14 bases between. Written as DNA, the CDR3 is TGTGCCAGCAGTTTTAGCTCGGGTGCAAACGAGCAGTACTTC. Encoded protein: CASSFSSGANEQYF.

Comments on this clonotype: A much bigger clone sits one base away, suggesting this may be a read error. This chain links TRBV7-9 with TRBJ1-2, with D tentatively TRBD1 (5 bases). This CDR3 contains 13 residues. The germline V gene has CDR1 SEHNR and CDR2 FQNEAQ (reference sequence). CDR3 loop: CASGLDSLYGYTF. In nucleotides, the CDR3 is TGTGCCAGCGGCTTAGACAGCCTCTATGGCTACACCTTC.

The chain is built from TRBV18 and TRBJ1-1; 7 bases are a match to TRBD1. Germline CDR1 and CDR2: KGHSH and LQKENI. Losses at the gene ends were 3 bases for V and 1 base for J; bases not matched to a gene: 5. This CDR3 is 15 amino acids long. CDR3 protein: CASSPGQNRNTEAFF. CDR3 DNA: TGTGCCAGCTCACCGGGACAGAACCGGAACACTGAAGCTTTCTTT. The whole variable domain, filled in from reference TRBV18 and TRBJ1-1, reads NAGVMQNPRHLVRRRGQEARLRCSPMKGHSHVYWYRQLPEEGLKFMVYLQKENIIDESGMPKERFSAEFPKEGPSILRIQQVVRGDSAAYFCASSPGQNRNTEAFFGQGTRLTVV.